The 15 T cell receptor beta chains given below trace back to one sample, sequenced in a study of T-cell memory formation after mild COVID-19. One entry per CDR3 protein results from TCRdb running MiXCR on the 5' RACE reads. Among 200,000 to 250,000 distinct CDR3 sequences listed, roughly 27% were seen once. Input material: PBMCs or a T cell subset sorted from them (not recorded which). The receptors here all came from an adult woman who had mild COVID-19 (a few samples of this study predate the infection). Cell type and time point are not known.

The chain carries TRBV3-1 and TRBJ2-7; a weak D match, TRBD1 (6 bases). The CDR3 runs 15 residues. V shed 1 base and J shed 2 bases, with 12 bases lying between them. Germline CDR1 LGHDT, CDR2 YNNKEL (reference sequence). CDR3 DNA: TGTGCCAGCAGCCAAGTTACGGGACACACCTACGAGCAGTACTTC. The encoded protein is CASSQVTGHTYEQYF.

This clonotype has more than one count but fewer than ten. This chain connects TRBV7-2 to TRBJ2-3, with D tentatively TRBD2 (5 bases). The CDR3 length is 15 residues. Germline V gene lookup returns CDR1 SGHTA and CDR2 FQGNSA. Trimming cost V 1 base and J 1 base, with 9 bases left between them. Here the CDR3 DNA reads TGTGCCAGCAGCTTAGGGCTAGCACGCACAGATACGCAGTATTTT. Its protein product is CASSLGLARTDTQYF.

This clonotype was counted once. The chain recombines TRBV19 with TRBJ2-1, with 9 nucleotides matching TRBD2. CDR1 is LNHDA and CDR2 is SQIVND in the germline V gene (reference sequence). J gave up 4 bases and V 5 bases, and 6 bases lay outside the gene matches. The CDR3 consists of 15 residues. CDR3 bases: TGTGCCAGTAGTCCTACTAGCGGGCCTTACAATGAGCAGTTCTTC. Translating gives CASSPTSGPYNEQFF. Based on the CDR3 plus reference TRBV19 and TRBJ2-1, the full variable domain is DGGITQSPKYLFRKEGQNVTLSCEQNLNHDAMYWYRQDPGQGLRLIYYSQIVNDFQKGDIAEGYSVSREKKESFPLTVTSAQKNPTAFYLCASSPTSGPYNEQFFGPGTRLTVL.

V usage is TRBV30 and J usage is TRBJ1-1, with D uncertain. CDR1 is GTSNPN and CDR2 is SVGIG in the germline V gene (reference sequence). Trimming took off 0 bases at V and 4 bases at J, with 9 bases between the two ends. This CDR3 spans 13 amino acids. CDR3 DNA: TGTGCCTGGAGTGTGTCCCTCCCCACTGAAGCTTTCTTT. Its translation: CAWSVSLPTEAFF.

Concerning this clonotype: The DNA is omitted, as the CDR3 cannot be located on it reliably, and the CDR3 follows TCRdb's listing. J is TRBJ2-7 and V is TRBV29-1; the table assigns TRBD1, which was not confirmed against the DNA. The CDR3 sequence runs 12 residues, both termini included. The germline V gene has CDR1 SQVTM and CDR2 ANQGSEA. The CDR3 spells CSVGKGTEAKYF.

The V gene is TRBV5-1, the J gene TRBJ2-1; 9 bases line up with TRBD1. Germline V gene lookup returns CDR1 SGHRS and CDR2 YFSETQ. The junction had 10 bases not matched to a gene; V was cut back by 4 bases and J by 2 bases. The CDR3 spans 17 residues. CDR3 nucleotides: TGCGCCAGCAGCCGCTTCGGGGGACAGGGAACCTACAATGAGCAGTTCTTC. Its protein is CASSRFGGQGTYNEQFF.

The CDR3 DNA is TGTGCCAGCAGCCAATCGATCCGGCGCAGGACCTATGGCTACACCTTC. This codes for CASSQSIRRRTYGYTF. The chain uses TRBV3-1 and TRBJ1-2; D gene uncertain. CDR1 is LGHDT and CDR2 is YNNKEL in the germline V gene (reference sequence). Deletions cut 2 bases from V and 4 bases from J, with 17 bases between. The CDR3 covers 16 residues.

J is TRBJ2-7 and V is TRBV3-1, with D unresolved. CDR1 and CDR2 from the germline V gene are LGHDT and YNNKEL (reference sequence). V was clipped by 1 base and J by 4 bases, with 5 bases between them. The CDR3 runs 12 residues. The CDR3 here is CASSQVGYEQYF. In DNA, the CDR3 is TGTGCCAGCAGCCAAGTAGGGTACGAGCAGTACTTC.

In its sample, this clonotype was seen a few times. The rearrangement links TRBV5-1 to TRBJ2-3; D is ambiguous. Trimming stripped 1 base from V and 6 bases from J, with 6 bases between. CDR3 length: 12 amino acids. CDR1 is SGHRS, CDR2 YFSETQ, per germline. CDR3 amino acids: CASSLTSDTQYF. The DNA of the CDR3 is TGCGCCAGCAGCTTGACTTCGGATACGCAGTATTTT.

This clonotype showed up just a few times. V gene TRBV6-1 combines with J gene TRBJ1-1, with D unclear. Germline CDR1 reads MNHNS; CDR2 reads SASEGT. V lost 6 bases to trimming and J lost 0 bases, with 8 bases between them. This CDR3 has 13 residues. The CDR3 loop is CASSLQMNTEAFF. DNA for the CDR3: TGTGCCAGCAGCCTCCAAATGAACACTGAAGCTTTCTTT.

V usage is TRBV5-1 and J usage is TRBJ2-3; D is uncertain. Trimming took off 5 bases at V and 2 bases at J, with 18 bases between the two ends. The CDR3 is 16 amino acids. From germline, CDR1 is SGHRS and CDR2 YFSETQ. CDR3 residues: CASRIVFPLDTDTQYF. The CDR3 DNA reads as TGCGCCAGCAGGATCGTCTTCCCCCTCGACACAGATACGCAGTATTTT.

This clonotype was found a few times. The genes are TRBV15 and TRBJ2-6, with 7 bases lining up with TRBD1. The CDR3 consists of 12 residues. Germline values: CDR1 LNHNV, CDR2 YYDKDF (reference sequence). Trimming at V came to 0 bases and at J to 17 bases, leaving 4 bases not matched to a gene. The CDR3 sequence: CATSRDSGQVTF. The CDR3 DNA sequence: TGTGCCACCAGCAGAGATTCTGGACAGGTGACTTTC. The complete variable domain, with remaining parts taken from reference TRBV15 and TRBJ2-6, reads DAMVIQNPRYQVTQFGKPVTLSCSQTLNHNVMYWYQQKSSQAPKLLFHYYDKDFNNEADTPDNFQSRRPNTSFCFLDIRSPGLGDTAMYLCATSRDSGQVTFGAGSRLTVL.

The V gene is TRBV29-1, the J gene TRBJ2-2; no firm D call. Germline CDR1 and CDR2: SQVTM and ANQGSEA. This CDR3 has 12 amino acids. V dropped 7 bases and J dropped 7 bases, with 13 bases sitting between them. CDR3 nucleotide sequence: TGCAGCGCCACTGCGGTGGGCGGGGAGCTGTTTTTT. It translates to CSATAVGGELFF.

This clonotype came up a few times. CDR3 loop: CASSPPSAGGSSNEQFF. The CDR3 nucleotides are TGTGCCAGCAGCCCGCCCTCAGCGGGGGGTTCTTCGAATGAGCAGTTCTTC. This chain connects TRBV7-3 to TRBJ2-1; TRBD2 agrees at 9 bases. CDR3 length: 17 amino acids. The germline gives CDR1 SGHTA, CDR2 FQGTGA. V lost 5 bases, J lost 7 bases, and 15 bases stayed unmatched.

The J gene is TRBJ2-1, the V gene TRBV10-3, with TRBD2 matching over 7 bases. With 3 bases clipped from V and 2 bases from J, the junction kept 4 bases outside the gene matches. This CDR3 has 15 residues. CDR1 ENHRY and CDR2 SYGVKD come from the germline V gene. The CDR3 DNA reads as TGTGCCATCAGTGAAGGTCTAGCGGCCTACAATGAGCAGTTCTTC. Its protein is CAISEGLAAYNEQFF.